These T cell receptor beta chains were read from a single sample in a study of blood T cells in healthy people across ages. TCRdb reprocessed the 5' RACE reads via MiXCR and lists one record per CDR3 protein. The repertoire holds about 1.6 million distinct CDR3 sequences, roughly 30% seen once, with around 11% in the top ten. What was sequenced was blood. The receptors originated from a woman aged 25 to 45 in good health. CDR3s include the opening cysteine and the closing phenylalanine or tryptophan. The order of the fields is D gene, J gene, clone size, V gene, CDR3 protein, CDR3 DNA. A D gene is named only where the DNA matches it firmly. Some rows have no size entry. The others give once, few or many, or a class for an expanded clone.

d_call: -; j_call: TRBJ2-2; clone_size: -; v_call: TRBV6-1; cdr3_aa: CASERADTGELFF; cdr3_nt: TGTGCCAGCGAGAGGGCAGACACCGGGGAGCTGTTTTTT
d_call: -; j_call: TRBJ1-5; clone_size: -; v_call: TRBV27; cdr3_aa: CASSPSVGDHSNQPQHF; cdr3_nt: TGTGCCAGCAGCCCCTCAGTAGGGGACCATAGTAATCAGCCCCAGCATTTT
d_call: TRBD2; j_call: TRBJ2-1; clone_size: -; v_call: TRBV2; cdr3_aa: CASRKGTNNEQFF; cdr3_nt: TGTGCCAGCAGAAAAGGGACTAACAATGAGCAGTTCTTC
d_call: -; j_call: TRBJ2-2; clone_size: once; v_call: TRBV4-1; cdr3_aa: CASSQAPRGGTTGELFF; cdr3_nt: TGCGCCAGCAGCCAAGCTCCCAGGGGAGGGACCACCGGGGAGCTGTTTTTT
d_call: TRBD1; j_call: TRBJ2-3; clone_size: -; v_call: TRBV9; cdr3_aa: CASSATGTGGDTQYF; cdr3_nt: TGTGCCAGCAGCGCCACCGGGACAGGGGGAGATACGCAGTATTTT
d_call: TRBD1; j_call: TRBJ2-3; clone_size: many; v_call: TRBV5-1; cdr3_aa: CASSLEGQGIVADTQYF; cdr3_nt: TGCGCCAGCAGCTTGGAAGGACAGGGTATAGTCGCAGATACGCAGTATTTT
d_call: -; j_call: TRBJ1-5; clone_size: few; v_call: TRBV6-5; cdr3_aa: CASSYSGVSNQPQHF; cdr3_nt: TGTGCCAGCAGTTACTCGGGGGTGAGCAATCAGCCCCAGCATTTT
d_call: TRBD2; j_call: TRBJ2-1; clone_size: -; v_call: TRBV5-1; cdr3_aa: CASSLESASGKSSYNEQFF; cdr3_nt: TGCGCCAGCAGCTTGGAATCCGCTAGCGGAAAGAGCTCCTACAATGAGCAGTTCTTC
d_call: TRBD2; j_call: TRBJ2-7; clone_size: few; v_call: TRBV27; cdr3_aa: CASSPAGGHYEQYF; cdr3_nt: TGTGCCAGCAGTCCGGCGGGAGGCCACTACGAGCAGTACTTC
d_call: -; j_call: TRBJ2-3; clone_size: -; v_call: TRBV12-3/TRBV12-4; cdr3_aa: CASSPRLPGVGSDTQYF; cdr3_nt: TGTGCCAGCAGTCCTAGACTGCCGGGGGTGGGTTCAGATACGCAGTATTTT
d_call: -; j_call: TRBJ1-2; clone_size: -; v_call: TRBV5-1; cdr3_aa: CASTIGRGDYYGYTF; cdr3_nt: TGCGCCAGCACTATTGGACGGGGGGACTACTATGGCTACACCTTC
d_call: -; j_call: TRBJ2-1; clone_size: -; v_call: TRBV7-9; cdr3_aa: CASSGGEALYNEQFF; cdr3_nt: TGTGCCAGCAGTGGTGGAGAGGCCCTATACAATGAGCAGTTCTTC
d_call: -; j_call: TRBJ2-2; clone_size: few; v_call: TRBV3-1; cdr3_aa: CASSQLWGAGELFF; cdr3_nt: TGTGCCAGCAGCCAGCTATGGGGCGCCGGGGAGCTGTTTTTT
d_call: TRBD2; j_call: TRBJ2-5; clone_size: -; v_call: TRBV5-1; cdr3_aa: CASSITSEETQYF; cdr3_nt: TGCGCCAGCAGCATCACTAGCGAGGAGACCCAGTACTTC